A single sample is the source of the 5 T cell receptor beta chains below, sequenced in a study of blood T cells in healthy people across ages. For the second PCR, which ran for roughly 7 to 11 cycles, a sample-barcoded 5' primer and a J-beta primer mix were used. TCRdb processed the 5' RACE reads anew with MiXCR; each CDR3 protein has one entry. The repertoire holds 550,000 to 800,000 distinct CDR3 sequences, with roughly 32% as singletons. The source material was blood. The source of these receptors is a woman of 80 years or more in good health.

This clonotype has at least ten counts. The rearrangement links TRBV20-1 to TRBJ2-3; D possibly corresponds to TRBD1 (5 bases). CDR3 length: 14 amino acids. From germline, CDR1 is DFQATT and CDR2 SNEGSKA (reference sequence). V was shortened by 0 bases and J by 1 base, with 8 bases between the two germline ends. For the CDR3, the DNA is TGCAGTGCTAGAGATCCCAGGGGCACAGATACGCAGTATTTT. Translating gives CSARDPRGTDTQYF.

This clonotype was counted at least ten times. The CDR3 reads CASSTRLAGAYEQYF. DNA for the CDR3: TGTGCCAGCAGCACCCGACTAGCGGGAGCCTACGAGCAGTACTTC. V usage is TRBV7-2 and J usage is TRBJ2-7, with 12 bases aligning to TRBD2. The CDR3 consists of 15 residues. The germline CDR1 and CDR2 sequences are SGHTA and FQGNSA. V trimming: 5 bases; J trimming: 2 bases; junction bases outside the gene matches: 4.

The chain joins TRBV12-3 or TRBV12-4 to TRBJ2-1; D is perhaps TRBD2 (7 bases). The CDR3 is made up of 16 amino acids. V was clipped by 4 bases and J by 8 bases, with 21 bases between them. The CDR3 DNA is TGTGCCAGCAGTTCGGACGGGGGGCCACGTGGGTATGAGCAGTTCTTC. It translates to CASSSDGGPRGYEQFF.

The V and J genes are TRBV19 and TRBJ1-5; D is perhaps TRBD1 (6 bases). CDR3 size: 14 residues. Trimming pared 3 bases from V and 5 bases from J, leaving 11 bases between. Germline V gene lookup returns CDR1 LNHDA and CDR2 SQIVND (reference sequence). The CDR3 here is CASSMGAGDQPQHF. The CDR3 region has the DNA TGTGCCAGTAGTATGGGGGCTGGGGATCAGCCCCAGCATTTT.

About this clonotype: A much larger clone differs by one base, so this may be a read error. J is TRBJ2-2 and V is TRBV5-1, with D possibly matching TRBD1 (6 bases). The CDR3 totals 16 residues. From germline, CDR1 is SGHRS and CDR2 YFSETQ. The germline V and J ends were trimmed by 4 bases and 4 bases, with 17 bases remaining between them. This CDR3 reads CASSRTRGNLTGELFF. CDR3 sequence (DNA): TGCGCCAGCAGCCGTACCAGGGGTAACCTCACCGGGGAGCTGTTTTTT.